Below, 9 T cell receptor beta chains from the same sample are listed, as sequenced in a study of shared clonotypes between healthy human individuals. Sequencing was performed with immunoSEQ multiplex PCR; in TCRdb, only in-frame clones are kept and a portion is missing. The table includes hundreds of thousands of clones, over 65% detected once. Sequenced: memory CD4+ T cells sorted from blood. Subset indicated: CD45RA-negative fraction. These receptors all stem from a woman in her 30s in good health.

The sample holds a few counts of this clone. The chain is built from TRBV4-2 and TRBJ2-2, with unresolved D. The germline gives CDR1 LGHNA, CDR2 YNFKEQ. V gave up 3 bases and J gave up 1 base, with 6 bases separating them. CDR3 length: 14 amino acids. CDR3: CASSQIMNTGELFF. Here the CDR3 DNA reads TGTGCCAGCAGCCAGATTATGAACACCGGGGAGCTGTTTTTT.

The genes are TRBV19 and TRBJ2-1, with 16 nucleotides matching TRBD2. The V gene end was trimmed by 5 bases and the J gene end by 8 bases; junction bases not matched to a gene: 12. CDR1 LNHDA and CDR2 SQIVND come from the germline V gene (reference sequence). The CDR3 has 18 amino acids. As DNA, the CDR3 is TGTGCCAGTAGTCCTGGGACTAGCGGGAGGGCCGGGCGGGATGAGCAGTTCTTC. It translates to CASSPGTSGRAGRDEQFF.

The gene calls are TRBV6-5 and TRBJ2-2; D assignment may be TRBD1 or TRBD2 (5 bases each). This CDR3 comprises 15 residues. Trimming cost V 7 bases and J 5 bases, with 17 bases left between them. The germline gives CDR1 MNHEY, CDR2 SVGAGI. The DNA for the CDR3 is TGTGCCAGCAACCCTCGGGACGCGAGTACCGGGGAGCTGTTTTTT. Residues: CASNPRDASTGELFF.

V usage is TRBV9 and J usage is TRBJ2-2; TRBD2 might be the D (6 bases). Trimming removed 2 bases from V and 5 bases from J, with 13 bases in between. CDR3 length equals 15 residues. CDR1 SGDLS and CDR2 YYNGEE come from the germline V gene. Written as DNA, the CDR3 is TGTGCCAGCAGCGTCACGGGAGATGGTACCGGGGAGCTGTTTTTT. Protein: CASSVTGDGTGELFF. The whole variable domain, filled in from reference TRBV9 and TRBJ2-2, reads DSGVTQTPKHLITATGQRVTLRCSPRSGDLSVYWYQQSLDQGLQFLIQYYNGEERAKGNILERFSAQQFPDLHSELNLSSLELGDSALYFCASSVTGDGTGELFFGEGSRLTVL.

This clone was detected only once. DNA for the CDR3: TGCGCCAGCAGCTCCGGGACTGGGGGAAACACCATATATTTT. Translated, it gives CASSSGTGGNTIYF. The chain is built from TRBV5-1 and TRBJ1-3; D possibly corresponds to TRBD1 (5 bases). Germline V gene sequence: CDR1 SGHRS, CDR2 YFSETQ. V was trimmed by 3 bases and J by 4 bases, leaving 11 bases between them. This CDR3 is built from 14 residues.

This clone has a handful of counts. Since no conserved phenylalanine or tryptophan closes the CDR3, a read error is the likely cause. The DNA is omitted, as the CDR3 cannot be located on it reliably, and the CDR3 follows TCRdb's listing. The chain employs TRBV7-9 and TRBJ2-7. Per the germline V gene, CDR1 is SEHNR and CDR2 is FQNEAQ (reference sequence). 12 amino acids form the CDR3, both terminal residues included. CDR3 residues: CASSYLGDRFFL.

This clone appeared a single time. The chain employs TRBV21-1 and TRBJ2-6; TRBD2, the table's D call, was not compared with the DNA. TRBV21-1 is annotated as a pseudogene. The CDR3 runs to 15 residues. CDR3 nucleotides: TGTGCCAGCAGCAGGGGGGGCTCTGGGGCCAACGTCCTGACTTTC. Protein sequence: CASSRGGSGANVLTF.

V usage is TRBV5-1 and J usage is TRBJ2-3; D unclear. The V gene's germline CDR1 is SGHRS and CDR2 YFSETQ. The CDR3 runs 14 residues. Trimming removed 4 bases from V and 4 bases from J, with 13 bases in between. The CDR3 region has the DNA TGCGCCAGCAGCACCCCGTCTGGTTCAGATACGCAGTATTTT. This sequence encodes CASSTPSGSDTQYF.

CDR3 region: CASSGGVSYEQYF. The CDR3 bases are TGTGCCAGCTCCGGCGGCGTCTCCTACGAGCAGTACTTC. The chain is built from TRBV18 and TRBJ2-7; D ambiguous. V dropped 6 bases and J dropped 0 bases, with 9 bases sitting between them. Germline assignment: CDR1 KGHSH and CDR2 LQKENI. The CDR3 contains 13 residues. The complete variable domain, with remaining parts taken from reference TRBV18 and TRBJ2-7, reads NAGVMQNPRHLVRRRGQEARLRCSPMKGHSHVYWYRQLPEEGLKFMVYLQKENIIDESGMPKERFSAEFPKEGPSILRIQQVVRGDSAAYFCASSGGVSYEQYFGPGTRLTVT.